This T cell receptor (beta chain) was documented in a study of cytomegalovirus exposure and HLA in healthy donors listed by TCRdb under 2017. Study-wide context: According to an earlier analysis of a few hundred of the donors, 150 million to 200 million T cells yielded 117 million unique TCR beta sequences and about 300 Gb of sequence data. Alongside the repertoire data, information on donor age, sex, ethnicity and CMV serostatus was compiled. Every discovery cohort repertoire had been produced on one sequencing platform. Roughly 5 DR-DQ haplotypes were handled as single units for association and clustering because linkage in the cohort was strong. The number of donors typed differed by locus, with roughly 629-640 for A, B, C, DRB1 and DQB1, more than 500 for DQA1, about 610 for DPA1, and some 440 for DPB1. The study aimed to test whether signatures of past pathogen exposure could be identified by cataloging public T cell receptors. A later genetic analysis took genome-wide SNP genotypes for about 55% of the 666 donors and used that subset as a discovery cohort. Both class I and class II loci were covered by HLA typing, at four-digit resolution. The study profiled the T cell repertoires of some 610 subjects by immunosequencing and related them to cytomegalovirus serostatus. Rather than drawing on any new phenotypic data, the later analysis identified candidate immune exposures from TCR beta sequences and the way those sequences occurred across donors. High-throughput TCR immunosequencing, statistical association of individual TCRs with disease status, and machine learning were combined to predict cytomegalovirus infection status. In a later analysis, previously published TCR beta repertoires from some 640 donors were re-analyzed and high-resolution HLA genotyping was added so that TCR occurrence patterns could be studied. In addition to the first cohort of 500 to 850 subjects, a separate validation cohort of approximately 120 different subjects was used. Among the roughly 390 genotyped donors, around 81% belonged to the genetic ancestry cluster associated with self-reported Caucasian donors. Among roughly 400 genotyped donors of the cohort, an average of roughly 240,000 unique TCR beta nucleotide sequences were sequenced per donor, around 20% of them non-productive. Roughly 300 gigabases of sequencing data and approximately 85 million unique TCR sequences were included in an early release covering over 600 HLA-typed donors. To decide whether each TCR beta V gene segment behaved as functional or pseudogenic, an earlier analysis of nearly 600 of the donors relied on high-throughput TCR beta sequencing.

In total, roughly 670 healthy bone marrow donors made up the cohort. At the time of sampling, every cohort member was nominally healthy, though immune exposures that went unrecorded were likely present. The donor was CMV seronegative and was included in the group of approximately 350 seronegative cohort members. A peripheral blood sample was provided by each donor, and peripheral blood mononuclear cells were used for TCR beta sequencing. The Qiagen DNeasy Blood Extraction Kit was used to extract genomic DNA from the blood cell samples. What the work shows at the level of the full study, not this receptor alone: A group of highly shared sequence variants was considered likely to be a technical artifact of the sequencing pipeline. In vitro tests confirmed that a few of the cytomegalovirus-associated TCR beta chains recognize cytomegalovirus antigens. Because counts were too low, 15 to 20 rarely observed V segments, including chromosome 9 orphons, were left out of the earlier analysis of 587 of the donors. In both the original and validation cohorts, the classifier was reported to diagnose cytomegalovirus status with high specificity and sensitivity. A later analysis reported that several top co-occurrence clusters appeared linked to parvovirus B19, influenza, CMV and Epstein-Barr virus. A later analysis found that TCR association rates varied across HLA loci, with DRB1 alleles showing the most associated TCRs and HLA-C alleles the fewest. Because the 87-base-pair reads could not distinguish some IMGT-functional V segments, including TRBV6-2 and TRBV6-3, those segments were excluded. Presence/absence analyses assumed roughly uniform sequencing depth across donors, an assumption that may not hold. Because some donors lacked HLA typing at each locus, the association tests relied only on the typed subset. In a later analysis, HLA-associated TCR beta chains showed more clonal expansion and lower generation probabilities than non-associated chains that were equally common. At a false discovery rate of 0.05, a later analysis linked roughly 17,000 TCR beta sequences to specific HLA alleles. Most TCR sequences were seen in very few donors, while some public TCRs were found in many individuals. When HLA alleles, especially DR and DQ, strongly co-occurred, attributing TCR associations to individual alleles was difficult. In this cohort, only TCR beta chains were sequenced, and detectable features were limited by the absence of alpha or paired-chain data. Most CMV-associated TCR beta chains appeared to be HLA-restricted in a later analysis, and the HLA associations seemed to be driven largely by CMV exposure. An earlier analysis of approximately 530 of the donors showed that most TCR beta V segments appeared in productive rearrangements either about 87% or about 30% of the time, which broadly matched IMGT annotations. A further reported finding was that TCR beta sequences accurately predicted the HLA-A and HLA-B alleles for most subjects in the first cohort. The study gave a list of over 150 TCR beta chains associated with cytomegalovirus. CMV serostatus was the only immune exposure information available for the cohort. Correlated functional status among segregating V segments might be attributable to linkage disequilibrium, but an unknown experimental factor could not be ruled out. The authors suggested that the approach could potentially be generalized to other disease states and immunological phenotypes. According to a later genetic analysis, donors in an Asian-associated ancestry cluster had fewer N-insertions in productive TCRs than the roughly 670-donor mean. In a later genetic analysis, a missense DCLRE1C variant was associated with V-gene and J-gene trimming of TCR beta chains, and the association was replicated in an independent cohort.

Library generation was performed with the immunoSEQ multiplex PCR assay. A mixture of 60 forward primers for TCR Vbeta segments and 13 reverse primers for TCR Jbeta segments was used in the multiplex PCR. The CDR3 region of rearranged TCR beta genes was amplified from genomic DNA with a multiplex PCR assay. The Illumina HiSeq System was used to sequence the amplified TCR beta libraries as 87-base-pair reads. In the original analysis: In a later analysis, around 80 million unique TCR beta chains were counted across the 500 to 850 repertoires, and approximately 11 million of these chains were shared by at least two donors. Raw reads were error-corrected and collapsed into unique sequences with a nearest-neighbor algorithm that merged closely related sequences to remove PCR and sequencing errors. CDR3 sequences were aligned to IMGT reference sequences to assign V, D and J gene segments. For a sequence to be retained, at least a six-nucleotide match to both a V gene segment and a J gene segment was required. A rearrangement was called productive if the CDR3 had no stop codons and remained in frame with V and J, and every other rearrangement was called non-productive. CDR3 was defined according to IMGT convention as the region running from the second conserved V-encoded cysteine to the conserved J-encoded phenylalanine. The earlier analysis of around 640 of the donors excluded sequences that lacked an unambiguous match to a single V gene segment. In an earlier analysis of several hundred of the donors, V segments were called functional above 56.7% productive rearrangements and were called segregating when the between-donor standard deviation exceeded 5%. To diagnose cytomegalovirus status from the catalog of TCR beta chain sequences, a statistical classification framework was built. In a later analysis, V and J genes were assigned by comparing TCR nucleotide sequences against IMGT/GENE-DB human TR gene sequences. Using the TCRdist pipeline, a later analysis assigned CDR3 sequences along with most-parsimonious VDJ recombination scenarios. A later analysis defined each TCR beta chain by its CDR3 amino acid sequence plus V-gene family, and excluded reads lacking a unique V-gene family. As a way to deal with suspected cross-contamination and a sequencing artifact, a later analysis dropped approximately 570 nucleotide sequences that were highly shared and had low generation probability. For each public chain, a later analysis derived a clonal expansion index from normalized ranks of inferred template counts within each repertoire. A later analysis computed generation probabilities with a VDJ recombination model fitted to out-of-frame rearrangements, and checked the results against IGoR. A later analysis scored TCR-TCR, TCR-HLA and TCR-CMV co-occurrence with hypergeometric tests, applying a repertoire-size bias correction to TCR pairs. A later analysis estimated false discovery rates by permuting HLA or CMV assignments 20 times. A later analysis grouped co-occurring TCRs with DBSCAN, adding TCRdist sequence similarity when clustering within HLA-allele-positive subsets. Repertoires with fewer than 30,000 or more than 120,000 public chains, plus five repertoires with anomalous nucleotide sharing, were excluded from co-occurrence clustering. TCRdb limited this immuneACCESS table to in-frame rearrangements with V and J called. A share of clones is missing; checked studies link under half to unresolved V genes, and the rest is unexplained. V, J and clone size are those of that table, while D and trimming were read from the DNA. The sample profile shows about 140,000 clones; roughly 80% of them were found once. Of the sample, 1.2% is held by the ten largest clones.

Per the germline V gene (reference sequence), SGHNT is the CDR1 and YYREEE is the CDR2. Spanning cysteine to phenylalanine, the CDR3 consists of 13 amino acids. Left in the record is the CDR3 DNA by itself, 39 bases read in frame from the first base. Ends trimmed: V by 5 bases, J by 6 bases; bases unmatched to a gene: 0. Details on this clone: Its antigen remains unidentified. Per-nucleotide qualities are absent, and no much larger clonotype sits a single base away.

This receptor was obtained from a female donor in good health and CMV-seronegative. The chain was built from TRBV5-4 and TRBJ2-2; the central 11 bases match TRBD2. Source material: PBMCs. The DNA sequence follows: TGTGCCAGCAGGGGACTAGCGGCCGGGGAGCTGTTTTTT. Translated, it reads CASRGLAAGELFF.